This T cell receptor (beta chain) was retrieved from a study of T cell responses to AZD1222 COVID-19 vaccine. Only in-frame clones appear in the TCRdb table, and some are missing; sequencing was by immunoSEQ multiplex PCR. There are roughly 110,000 clones in the sample; around 88% occur only once, and roughly 6.7% lies in the top ten. Study-level results: Close to half of all spike-specific TCRs reportedly target regions of the variants that are unmutated. With dominance at 160-218 and 743-854, vaccine-associated CD4 TCRs spanned spike.

This clone has just a few counts. Its cognate antigen is unknown. Germline V gene sequence: CDR1 SGHKS, CDR2 YYEKEE (reference sequence). Deletions cut 0 bases from V and 4 bases from J, with 7 bases between. CDR3 length equals 13 residues. The receptor was derived from an adult who received the AZD1222 COVID-19 vaccine. This specimen was peripheral blood, taken 28 days after the second AZD1222 dose. J is TRBJ1-1 and V is TRBV5-5; no definite D call. Written as DNA, the CDR3 is TGTGCCAGCAGCTTGGGCCCGGGCACTGAAGCTTTCTTT. The encoded protein is CASSLGPGTEAFF.